Each of the 20 T cell receptor beta chains below was sequenced from the same sample in a study of shared clonotypes between healthy human individuals. Method: immunoSEQ multiplex PCR; TCRdb's copy keeps in-frame clones and lacks some. The data show roughly 1.4 million clones, with 98% seen just once and roughly 0.36% held by the top ten. Sequencing was carried out using naive CD4+ T cells sorted from blood. Subset reported: CD45RA+ positively selected. Source of these receptors: a young man in good health.

The CDR3 protein is CASSSEYNEQFF. The CDR3, as DNA: TGTGCCAGCAGCTCGGAGTACAATGAGCAGTTCTTC. The chain recombines TRBV7-9 with TRBJ2-1; D is ambiguous. Germline assignment: CDR1 SEHNR and CDR2 FQNEAQ (reference sequence). The V and J ends lost 4 bases and 4 bases respectively, with 5 bases between them. This CDR3 has 12 amino acids.

About this clone itself: This CDR3 is also generated by other DNA sequences in the sample. The chain couples TRBV7-9 to TRBJ2-1; TRBD1 matches at 8 bases. Trimming removed 5 bases from V and 1 base from J; junction bases left unmatched: 4. The CDR3 sequence is 15 residues long. CDR1 is SEHNR, CDR2 FQNEAQ, per germline (reference sequence). The CDR3 bases are TGTGCCAGCAGCCTAGACAGGGGTTCCTACAATGAGCAGTTCTTC. It specifies CASSLDRGSYNEQFF.

This chain joins TRBV5-1 and TRBJ2-7; either TRBD1 or TRBD2 may supply D (5 bases each). CDR1 SGHRS and CDR2 YFSETQ come from the germline V gene. This CDR3 contains 18 residues. Between the trimmed V and J ends, which lost 0 bases and 2 bases, there was a span of 21 bases. CDR3 residues: CASSLAGTLPSRAYEQYF. CDR3 sequence (DNA): TGCGCCAGCAGCTTGGCCGGGACCCTGCCGAGTAGAGCCTACGAGCAGTACTTC.

This clone was found once. The V gene is TRBV7-3, the J gene TRBJ1-1; D is perhaps TRBD1 (5 bases). The CDR3 length is 14 residues. Per the germline V gene, CDR1 is SGHTA and CDR2 is FQGTGA. Trimming took 5 bases from V and 3 from J, leaving 13 bases between them. The CDR3 DNA reads as TGTGCCAGCAGCGGGACCACCGGGGACACTGAAGCTTTCTTT. Its protein product is CASSGTTGDTEAFF. Full variable domain (missing parts from reference TRBV7-3 and TRBJ1-1): GAGVSQTPSNKVTEKGKYVELRCDPISGHTALYWYRQSLGQGPEFLIYFQGTGAADDSGLPNDRFFAVRPEGSVSTLKIQRTERGDSAVYLCASSGTTGDTEAFFGQGTRLTVV.

This rearrangement joins TRBV11-2 to TRBJ2-1; TRBD2 matches at 8 bases. Germline V gene lookup returns CDR1 SGHAT and CDR2 FQNNGV. The CDR3 is 16 amino acids. The V segment lost 1 base and the J segment 9 bases; nucleotides outside the gene matches: 11. CDR3 DNA sequence: TGTGCCAGCAGCTTAGGGGGGAGCGGGAGAGGGACTGAGCAGTTCTTC. Translating it yields CASSLGGSGRGTEQFF.

The CDR3 DNA reads TGTGCCAGCAGCTTAGCACAGAGCTCCTACAATGAGCAGTTCTTC. The encoded protein is CASSLAQSSYNEQFF. J is TRBJ2-1 and V is TRBV7-9; D unresolved. This CDR3 is built from 15 residues. Trimming stripped 0 bases from V and 0 bases from J, with 6 bases between. The germline V gene has CDR1 SEHNR and CDR2 FQNEAQ (reference sequence).

J is TRBJ2-7 and V is TRBV23-1; possibly TRBD1 for D (5 bases). TRBV23-1 is assigned to the ORF class and has an uncertain function. The CDR3 extends over 11 amino acids. The ends were cut back, 7 bases at V and 6 bases at J, with 10 bases in the middle. As DNA, the CDR3 is TGCGCCAGCAAGGGGTTGCCCGAGCAGTACTTC. It yields the protein CASKGLPEQYF.

J is TRBJ2-7 and V is TRBV2; D tentatively reads TRBD1 or TRBD2 (7 bases each). CDR3 length equals 19 residues. In germline, CDR1 is SNHLY, CDR2 FYNNEI. V lost 8 bases and J lost 3, with 32 bases in between. The CDR3: CASRAGGAGLGSGSYEQYF. Here the CDR3 DNA reads TGTGCCAGCCGCGCAGGGGGGGCGGGTTTGGGCTCGGGAAGCTACGAGCAGTACTTC.

Here the CDR3 reads CASSGRQGPYNEQFF. DNA of the CDR3: TGTGCCAGCAGTGGCAGACAGGGACCGTACAATGAGCAGTTCTTC. J is TRBJ2-1 and V is TRBV6-6; 7 bases are shared with TRBD1. Germline V gene data show CDR1 as MNHNY and CDR2 as SVGAGI (reference sequence). The length of the CDR3 is 15 residues. After removal of 5 bases from V and 4 bases from J, the junction contained 8 bases not matched to a gene.

The chain employs TRBV10-3 and TRBJ1-2, with D tentatively TRBD1 (6 bases). V was shortened by 2 bases and J by 8 bases, with 15 bases between the two germline ends. Germline CDR1 ENHRY, CDR2 SYGVKD. The CDR3 runs to 14 residues. The CDR3 DNA is TGTGCCATCAGTGAGGCACGACAGGCTGACGGCTACACCTTC. The encoded protein is CAISEARQADGYTF.

The chain couples TRBV2 to TRBJ2-2, with D perhaps matching TRBD1 (6 bases). Germline V gene data show CDR1 as SNHLY and CDR2 as FYNNEI. The CDR3 covers 14 residues. With 8 bases removed from V and 0 bases from J, the gap between germline ends came to 10 bases. CDR3: CASSGDTNTGELFF. The CDR3 region has the DNA TGTGCCAGCTCAGGGGACACGAACACCGGGGAGCTGTTTTTT.

The chain recombines TRBV28 with TRBJ2-1; 11 bases fit TRBD2. V lost 2 bases and J lost 7; bases outside the gene matches: 4. The germline CDR1 and CDR2 sequences are MDHEN and SYDVKM. The CDR3 covers 15 residues. CDR3 protein: CASSLASGRNNEQFF. CDR3 nucleotides: TGTGCCAGCAGTTTAGCTAGCGGGAGGAATAATGAGCAGTTCTTC.

This chain uses TRBV23-1 with TRBJ2-7, with no clear D. TRBV23-1 carries the ORF label, with uncertain function. The CDR3 loop spans 16 amino acids. Trimming stripped 8 bases from V and 0 bases from J, with 20 bases between. CDR3 sequence reads: CASPPRRGESSYEQYF. CDR3 DNA: TGCGCCAGCCCTCCGAGGCGTGGCGAGAGCTCCTACGAGCAGTACTTC.

As for this clone: Different DNA sequences within this sample yield the same CDR3. The chain combines TRBV27 with TRBJ2-7, with a tentative D call TRBD2 (6 bases). This CDR3 contains 14 residues. Deletions cut 2 bases from V and 2 bases from J, with 10 bases between. Germline V CDR1 and CDR2: MNHEY, SMNVEV (reference sequence). The CDR3 DNA follows: TGTGCCAGCAGTTTAGGGGGGAGACCCTACGAGCAGTACTTC. Amino acids: CASSLGGRPYEQYF.

V is TRBV7-6 and J is TRBJ2-4; D is undetermined. The CDR3 loop spans 13 amino acids. From germline, CDR1 is SGHVS and CDR2 FNYEAQ. The V and J ends lost 6 bases and 5 bases respectively, with 11 bases between them. The CDR3 region has the DNA TGTGCCAGCAGTTCCCCCGCTGAAAACATTCAGTACTTC. This gives the protein CASSSPAENIQYF.

This clone occurred once. This chain connects TRBV5-1 to TRBJ2-5, with D unresolved. Germline V gene lookup returns CDR1 SGHRS and CDR2 YFSETQ. Trimming took 0 bases from V and 5 from J, leaving 5 bases between them. This CDR3 is built from 12 residues. The CDR3 coding sequence is TGCGCCAGCAGCTTGGGGTTTGAGACCCAGTACTTC. Its translation: CASSLGFETQYF. The variable domain in full, completed from reference TRBV5-1 and TRBJ2-5, reads KAGVTQTPRYLIKTRGQQVTLSCSPISGHRSVSWYQQTPGQGLQFLFEYFSETQRNKGNFPGRFSGRQFSNSRSEMNVSTLELGDSALYLCASSLGFETQYFGPGTRLLVL.

The chain recombines TRBV5-1 with TRBJ2-7, with D maybe TRBD2 (6 bases). The CDR3 totals 15 residues. Germline-derived CDR1 and CDR2 are SGHRS and YFSETQ. V shed 4 bases and J shed 6 bases, with 20 bases lying between them. The CDR3 protein is CASSPGTAQAGEQYF. CDR3 coding DNA: TGCGCCAGCAGCCCCGGGACTGCTCAGGCTGGCGAGCAGTACTTC. Complete variable domain (other parts from reference TRBV5-1 and TRBJ2-7): KAGVTQTPRYLIKTRGQQVTLSCSPISGHRSVSWYQQTPGQGLQFLFEYFSETQRNKGNFPGRFSGRQFSNSRSEMNVSTLELGDSALYLCASSPGTAQAGEQYFGPGTRLTVT.

The J gene is TRBJ2-7, the V gene TRBV5-4; TRBD2 might be the D (6 bases). Germline V lookup: CDR1 SGHNT, CDR2 YYREEE (reference sequence). This CDR3 spans 13 amino acids. V was clipped by 0 bases and J by 6 bases, with 10 bases between them. CDR3 nucleotides: TGTGCCAGCAGCTTGGATCCCGGGGGCGAGCAGTACTTC. Translation: CASSLDPGGEQYF.

Only one count was recorded for this clone. The V call is TRBV11-2, the J call TRBJ2-2; no reliable D call. V was clipped by 4 bases and J by 0 bases, with 15 bases between them. Germline V gene lookup returns CDR1 SGHAT and CDR2 FQNNGV. CDR3 length: 17 residues. This CDR3 is CASSSPARPTNTGELFF. CDR3 nucleotides: TGTGCCAGCAGCTCACCGGCCAGGCCAACGAACACCGGGGAGCTGTTTTTT.

On this clone: Other DNA sequences in the sample encode the same CDR3. This sequence joins TRBV19 and TRBJ1-1; a weak D match, TRBD1 (5 bases). Germline CDR1 and CDR2: LNHDA and SQIVND (reference sequence). The V end was cut by 1 base, the J end by 4 bases, with 13 bases between. This CDR3 spans 15 amino acids. The CDR3 sequence: CASSIGKGRGTEAFF. In DNA, the CDR3 is TGTGCCAGTAGTATAGGCAAGGGACGAGGCACTGAAGCTTTCTTT. Full variable domain (missing parts from reference TRBV19 and TRBJ1-1): DGGITQSPKYLFRKEGQNVTLSCEQNLNHDAMYWYRQDPGQGLRLIYYSQIVNDFQKGDIAEGYSVSREKKESFPLTVTSAQKNPTAFYLCASSIGKGRGTEAFFGQGTRLTVV.